The T cell receptor beta chain described here comes from a study of OX40 agonist ivuxolimab in advanced cancers. Germline CDR1 is SGHTA and CDR2 is FQGNSA. This CDR3 contains 15 residues. Unmatched junction bases numbered 8, after V lost 5 bases and J lost 4 bases. Sequencing was performed with immunoSEQ multiplex PCR; in TCRdb, only in-frame clones are kept and a portion is missing. This sample yields about 96,000 clones, of which 84% are seen a single time; 4.5% to 6% belongs to the top ten. The chain joins TRBV7-2 to TRBJ1-2; TRBD1 aligns across 9 bases. This specimen was CD4+ or CD8+ T cells sorted from blood, taken in a trial of the OX40 agonist ivuxolimab. This receptor was identified in an adult with an advanced solid tumor such as melanoma, head and neck, liver or kidney cancer. The CDR3 reads CASSPGTGSGYGYTF. The CDR3 DNA reads as TGTGCCAGCAGCCCCGGGACAGGGTCAGGCTATGGCTACACCTTC.